These 21 T cell receptor beta chains came from one sample sequenced in a study of T cell responses to AZD1222 COVID-19 vaccine. Only in-frame clones appear in the TCRdb table, and some are missing; sequencing was by immunoSEQ multiplex PCR. The sample holds under 150,000 clones, roughly 88% seen once. Source: peripheral blood, taken on day 0 of AZD1222 vaccination. The origin of the receptors is an adult in good health.

This clone was seen only a few times. The chain has TRBV3-1 (or the pseudogene TRBV3-2) and TRBJ1-6, with 8 nucleotides matching TRBD1. J was trimmed by 12 bases and V by 1 base; bases with no gene match: 14. The CDR3 has 17 residues. The germline CDR1 and CDR2 sequences are LGHDT and YNNKEL (reference sequence). The CDR3 here is CASSQGVLAGGRGPLHF. As DNA, the CDR3 is TGTGCCAGCAGCCAAGGAGTTCTGGCAGGGGGCCGTGGACCCCTCCACTTT.

V gene TRBV5-6 combines with J gene TRBJ1-6; D might be TRBD1 (5 bases). The CDR3 runs 15 residues. The V and J ends lost 0 bases and 6 bases respectively, with 10 bases between them. Germline lookup yields CDR1 SGHDT and CDR2 YYEEEE. Here the CDR3 reads CASSLAWDANSPLHF. The CDR3 DNA is TGTGCCAGCAGCTTGGCCTGGGACGCTAATTCACCCCTCCACTTT.

V is TRBV7-3 and J is TRBJ2-2; no clear D. Germline CDR1 is SGHTA and CDR2 is FQGTGA. V was trimmed by 8 bases and J by 7 bases, leaving 11 bases between them. This CDR3 is built from 12 residues. CDR3 protein: CASGETVGELFF. In DNA form, the CDR3 reads TGTGCCAGCGGAGAAACAGTCGGGGAGCTGTTTTTT.

V usage is TRBV5-5 and J usage is TRBJ1-5; tentatively, D is TRBD1 (5 bases). The V end was cut by 0 bases, the J end by 5 bases, with 9 bases between. The V gene's germline CDR1 is SGHKS and CDR2 YYEKEE (reference sequence). The CDR3 has 14 amino acids. CDR3 DNA: TGTGCCAGCAGCTTGGGGACAACCCATCAGCCCCAGCATTTT. Amino acids: CASSLGTTHQPQHF.

The chain employs TRBV7-9 and TRBJ1-2; 7 bases match TRBD1. The CDR3 extends over 15 amino acids. Trimming took 6 bases from V and 0 from J; bases not matched to a gene: 7. The germline gives CDR1 SEHNR, CDR2 FQNEAQ (reference sequence). The CDR3 loop reads CASRGGQTANYGYTF. The CDR3 coding sequence is TGTGCCAGCAGGGGGGGACAGACAGCTAACTATGGCTACACCTTC.

This clone was recorded a few times. The rearrangement joins TRBV27 to TRBJ1-6, with TRBD1 identical over 9 bases. The germline V gene has CDR1 MNHEY and CDR2 SMNVEV (reference sequence). CDR3 length equals 16 residues. Losses at the gene ends were 6 bases for V and 2 bases for J; bases not matched to a gene: 5. The DNA of the CDR3 is TGTGCCAGCAGCAAGGACAGGGGCACCTATAATTCACCCCTCCACTTT. Translated: CASSKDRGTYNSPLHF.

The chain links TRBV4-3 to TRBJ1-2, with D perhaps matching TRBD1 (5 bases). V gave up 4 bases and J gave up 8 bases, with 17 bases separating them. CDR3 length equals 14 residues. Germline V gene data show CDR1 as LGHNA and CDR2 as YSLEER. CDR3 bases: TGCGCCAGCAGCCGCTCCTCCGGGACCGGGGGCTACACCTTC. This encodes CASSRSSGTGGYTF.

This chain connects TRBV19 to TRBJ1-6; D might be TRBD1 (5 bases). Germline lookup yields CDR1 LNHDA and CDR2 SQIVND (reference sequence). V gave up 8 bases and J gave up 3 bases, with 14 bases separating them. The CDR3 spans 15 residues. The CDR3 coding sequence is TGTGCCAGTTCGCGGGGACCGGACTATAATTCACCCCTCCACTTT. It yields the protein CASSRGPDYNSPLHF.

This clone was observed a single time. This chain links TRBV19 with TRBJ1-4; TRBD1 might be the D (6 bases). V was clipped by 5 bases and J by 6 bases, with 16 bases between them. CDR3 length equals 15 residues. Per the germline V gene, CDR1 is LNHDA and CDR2 is SQIVND (reference sequence). CDR3 region: CASSPSRAGDEKLFF. The CDR3 DNA reads TGTGCCAGTAGTCCGTCCCGGGCAGGGGATGAAAAACTGTTTTTT.

The chain is built from TRBV27 and TRBJ2-5; weak D call: TRBD2 (8 bases). Germline lookup yields CDR1 MNHEY and CDR2 SMNVEV (reference sequence). V lost 3 bases to trimming and J lost 2 bases, with 19 bases between them. The CDR3 length is 17 residues. The CDR3 loop is CASSFGGGGGYQETQYF. In nucleotides, the CDR3 is TGTGCCAGCAGTTTCGGGGGGGGAGGGGGCTATCAAGAGACCCAGTACTTC.

V and J are TRBV7-2 and TRBJ1-2; perhaps TRBD1 as D (6 bases). The CDR3 is 14 amino acids. Germline V gives CDR1 SGHTA, CDR2 FQGNSA. Between the trimmed V and J ends, which lost 1 base and 4 bases, there was a span of 10 bases. CDR3 nucleotides: TGTGCCAGCAGCTTAGATGGGGGCAGCTATGGCTACACCTTC. It encodes CASSLDGGSYGYTF.

The chain joins TRBV7-9 to TRBJ2-2; D ambiguous. In germline, CDR1 is SEHNR, CDR2 FQNEAQ (reference sequence). V was cut by 6 bases and J by 4 bases, with 15 bases left in between. The CDR3 is 15 residues long. The chain's CDR3 is CASRGWQEITGELFF. The CDR3 DNA reads TGTGCCAGCAGGGGGTGGCAAGAGATCACCGGGGAGCTGTTTTTT.

The chain recombines TRBV28 with TRBJ2-7; D gene ambiguous. V was shortened by 7 bases and J by 3 bases, with 19 bases between the two germline ends. This CDR3 region has 15 residues. Looked up from germline, CDR1 is MDHEN and CDR2 is SYDVKM. The CDR3: CASTHRLGVGYEQYF. CDR3 sequence (DNA): TGTGCCAGCACCCACCGGCTTGGGGTAGGCTACGAGCAGTACTTC.

This chain joins TRBV14 and TRBJ2-6; the D gene could be TRBD1 or TRBD2 (5 bases each). CDR1 and CDR2 (germline): SGHDN, FVKESK. The CDR3 spans 18 residues. V lost 2 bases to trimming and J lost 0 bases, with 14 bases between them. CDR3 amino acids: CASSQPGRAPSGANVLTF. The DNA for the CDR3 is TGTGCCAGCAGCCAACCGGGACGGGCCCCCTCTGGGGCCAACGTCCTGACTTTC.

This rearrangement joins TRBV10-3 to TRBJ1-1; 8 nucleotides match TRBD1. J was trimmed by 3 bases and V by 6 bases; bases with no gene match: 6. CDR1 and CDR2 from the germline V gene are ENHRY and SYGVKD. This CDR3 comprises 14 residues. The CDR3 here is CAIRNTGGDTEAFF. The CDR3, as DNA: TGTGCCATCAGGAATACAGGGGGGGACACTGAAGCTTTCTTT.

This chain links TRBV11-1 with TRBJ2-7, with a tentative D call TRBD2 (6 bases). This CDR3 is 14 amino acids long. V was trimmed by 5 bases and J by 5 bases, leaving 16 bases between them. The germline V gene encodes CDR1 SGHAT and CDR2 FQDESV (reference sequence). The CDR3 DNA is TGTGCCAGCAGCCCCTGGGACTCGGGTGACGAGCAGTACTTC. Residues: CASSPWDSGDEQYF.

This clone was seen once. The chain couples TRBV6-1 to TRBJ2-3; 11 positions agree with TRBD2. Unmatched junction bases numbered 5, after V lost 0 bases and J lost 6 bases. The CDR3 length is 16 residues. Germline V CDR1 and CDR2: MNHNS, SASEGT. The CDR3 protein is CASSEAPSGGWDTQYF. CDR3 DNA: TGTGCCAGCAGTGAAGCCCCTAGCGGGGGGTGGGATACGCAGTATTTT.

The CDR3, as DNA: TGTGCCTGGACCCGGGGGCAAGGGATGGGGGCATATGGCCTACCGACTTTCTTT. As protein: CAWTRGQGMGAYGLPTFF. The chain has TRBV30 and TRBJ1-1; D is possibly TRBD1 (6 bases). CDR3 size: 18 residues. Germline loops: CDR1 GTSNPN, CDR2 SVGIG (reference sequence). Trimming removed 4 bases at V and 12 bases at J, with 36 bases between.

The V call is TRBV11-3, the J call TRBJ2-3, with D unclear. Trimming took off 2 bases at V and 0 bases at J, with 9 bases between the two ends. The germline gives CDR1 SGHNT, CDR2 YENEEA. This CDR3 has 15 residues. CDR3: CASSLTETSTDTQYF. In DNA form, the CDR3 reads TGTGCCAGCAGCTTAACGGAAACTAGCACAGATACGCAGTATTTT. The full variable domain, rest sourced from reference TRBV11-3 and TRBJ2-3, is EAGVVQSPRYKIIEKKQPVAFWCNPISGHNTLYWYLQNLGQGPELLIRYENEEAVDDSQLPKDRFSAERLKGVDSTLKIQPAELGDSAVYLCASSLTETSTDTQYFGPGTRLTVL.

This clone was seen just once. V and J are TRBV3-1 (or the pseudogene TRBV3-2) and TRBJ2-3; D is unresolved. This CDR3 has 15 amino acids. Deletions cut 4 bases from V and 6 bases from J, with 17 bases between. The germline V gene has CDR1 LGHDT and CDR2 YNNKEL (reference sequence). The CDR3 here is CASSPFRSSRDTQYF. CDR3 DNA sequence: TGTGCCAGCAGCCCCTTCCGGAGCAGTAGGGATACGCAGTATTTT.

V is TRBV7-8 and J is TRBJ2-7; D is perhaps TRBD1 (5 bases). Trimming took off 1 base at V and 6 bases at J, with 13 bases between the two ends. CDR1 and CDR2 from the germline V gene are SGHVS and FQNEAQ. This CDR3 is built from 14 residues. CDR3 nucleotides: TGTGCCAGCAGCTTAGGGCAGGGTTTTGGCGAGCAGTACTTC. This codes for CASSLGQGFGEQYF. The entire variable domain, with the rest obtained from reference TRBV7-8 and TRBJ2-7, is as follows: GAGVSQSPRYKVAKRGQDVALRCDPISGHVSLFWYQQALGQGPEFLTYFQNEAQLDKSGLPSDRFFAERPEGSVSTLKIQRTQQEDSAVYLCASSLGQGFGEQYFGPGTRLTVT.